These 19 T cell receptor beta chains share one sample of origin, sequenced in a study of shared clonotypes between healthy human individuals. Here immunoSEQ multiplex PCR was the method, and the copy in TCRdb shows in-frame clones only, minus some. The sample records about a million clones, approximately 70% being singletons. The sequenced sample was memory CD4+ T cells sorted from blood. Subset described: CD45RA-negative fraction. These receptors originate from a young man in good health.

This sequence joins TRBV4-1 and TRBJ2-4; 10 nucleotides line up with TRBD2. Germline CDR1 is MGHRA and CDR2 is YSYEKL. This CDR3 contains 18 residues. J gave up 6 bases and V 1 base, and 12 bases lay outside the gene matches. In DNA form, the CDR3 reads TGCGCCAGCAGCCAAGCCTCCACGAGCGGGGGGGCCGCAAACATTCAGTACTTC. Encoded protein: CASSQASTSGGAANIQYF.

For this clone: The same CDR3 can be traced to other DNA sequences in this sample. The V gene is TRBV6-5, the J gene TRBJ1-2; tentative D call: TRBD1 (6 bases). The CDR3 runs to 12 residues. Germline V gene sequence: CDR1 MNHEY, CDR2 SVGAGI. The V end was cut by 4 bases, the J end by 6 bases, with 9 bases between. The CDR3, as DNA: TGTGCCAGCAGTTCAACAGGGAATGGCTACACCTTC. As protein: CASSSTGNGYTF.

The V call is TRBV5-1, the J call TRBJ2-1; 14 bases are a match to TRBD2. Germline V lookup: CDR1 SGHRS, CDR2 YFSETQ. The CDR3 totals 15 residues. V lost 3 bases, J lost 7 bases, and 3 bases stayed unmatched. Here the CDR3 reads CASSSGTSGSNEQFF. The DNA of the CDR3 is TGCGCCAGCAGCTCCGGGACTAGCGGGAGTAATGAGCAGTTCTTC.

The rearrangement uses TRBV27 and TRBJ1-1; D gene uncertain. The CDR3 sequence is 15 residues long. Trimming pared 1 base from V and 1 base from J, leaving 10 bases between. CDR1 MNHEY and CDR2 SMNVEV come from the germline V gene (reference sequence). The CDR3 coding sequence is TGTGCCAGCAGTTTATGGGCCAGGTCGAACACTGAAGCTTTCTTT. Encoded protein: CASSLWARSNTEAFF.

The chain employs TRBV18 and TRBJ1-2; D gene ambiguous. CDR3 length equals 16 residues. CDR1 is KGHSH, CDR2 LQKENI, per germline. V lost 3 bases, J lost 5 bases, and 19 bases lay in between. The CDR3 sequence: CASSPKAEGLVYGYTF. CDR3 bases: TGTGCCAGCTCACCTAAGGCGGAGGGCCTAGTATATGGCTACACCTTC.

The rearrangement uses TRBV5-1 and TRBJ1-2; possible D gene TRBD1, 6 bases. The V end was cut by 3 bases, the J end by 6 bases, with 18 bases between. This CDR3 has 15 amino acids. From germline, CDR1 is SGHRS and CDR2 YFSETQ. The CDR3 nucleotides are TGCGCCAGCAGCTGGAGAATACAGGGTGAGGATGGCTACACCTTC. Translation: CASSWRIQGEDGYTF.

The chain employs TRBV2 and TRBJ1-6; no definite D call. The length of the CDR3 is 20 residues. Germline CDR1 and CDR2: SNHLY and FYNNEI. Trimming stripped 2 bases from V and 9 bases from J, with 29 bases between. The CDR3, as DNA: TGTGCCAGCAGTGAACGTACGTTGGCAGGAATCCCCACTCTCGTTTCACCCCTCCACTTT. It specifies CASSERTLAGIPTLVSPLHF.

V and J are TRBV5-1 and TRBJ2-7; 7 bases are a match to TRBD2. The germline gives CDR1 SGHRS, CDR2 YFSETQ. V shed 4 bases and J 7 bases; nucleotides not matched to a gene: 11. CDR3 length: 14 residues. DNA of the CDR3: TGCGCCAGCAGCCACAGCGGGGTACGCGTGGAGCAGTACTTC. Protein: CASSHSGVRVEQYF.

Of note for this clone: The DNA is omitted, as the CDR3 cannot be located on it reliably, and the CDR3 follows TCRdb's listing. The chain joins TRBV28 to TRBJ2-2; the table's D call, TRBD2, was not checked against the DNA. Germline V CDR1 and CDR2: MDHEN, SYDVKM. The CDR3 contains 16 residues when both ends are counted. The CDR3 sequence is CASSFGAGASLERRFF.

This chain joins TRBV6-6 and TRBJ1-1, with unresolved D. The germline gives CDR1 MNHNY, CDR2 SVGAGI (reference sequence). The CDR3 runs to 14 residues. Trimming left V 6 bases short and J 4 bases short, with 15 bases between. The CDR3 loop is CASRSHEAGTEAFF. CDR3 nucleotide sequence: TGTGCCAGCAGGAGCCATGAGGCGGGCACTGAAGCTTTCTTT.

This clone was seen only a few times. This rearrangement joins TRBV10-2 to TRBJ2-1, with D possibly TRBD2 on 6 matching bases. The CDR3 covers 13 residues. CDR1 is WSHSY and CDR2 is SAAADI in the germline V gene. Trimming left V 9 bases short and J 0 bases short, with 9 bases between. The CDR3 DNA reads TGCGCCAGAGCGGAGGGCTCCTACAATGAGCAGTTCTTC. Amino acids: CARAEGSYNEQFF.

The V and J genes are TRBV10-3 and TRBJ1-2; D is ambiguous. The CDR3 loop spans 14 amino acids. Trimming pared 3 bases from V and 0 bases from J, leaving 8 bases between. Germline CDR1 ENHRY, CDR2 SYGVKD. The CDR3 sequence is CAISDSYTNYGYTF. CDR3 bases: TGTGCCATCAGTGATAGCTATACTAACTATGGCTACACCTTC.

J is TRBJ1-5 and V is TRBV5-6; D possibly corresponds to TRBD1 (5 bases). Per the germline V gene, CDR1 is SGHDT and CDR2 is YYEEEE. CDR3 length equals 14 residues. The V gene lost 0 bases and the J gene lost 6 bases, with 10 bases spanning the gap. In DNA, the CDR3 is TGTGCCAGCAGCTTGGAGGCAGGGAGTCAGCCCCAGCATTTT. Translation: CASSLEAGSQPQHF.

Only one count was recorded for this clone. The chain has TRBV5-6 and TRBJ2-1, with 14 bases that match TRBD2. This CDR3 has 15 amino acids. The J segment lost 10 bases and the V segment lost 2 bases, leaving 5 bases of the junction unmatched. The V gene's germline CDR1 is SGHDT and CDR2 YYEEEE. CDR3 bases: TGTGCCAGCAGCTTCCTGGGACTAGCGGGGGACGAGCAGTTCTTC. Translation: CASSFLGLAGDEQFF.

The rearrangement links TRBV7-2 to TRBJ2-7, with D possibly matching TRBD1 (8 bases). CDR3 size: 15 residues. Germline V CDR1 and CDR2: SGHTA, FQGNSA. V lost 5 bases to trimming and J lost 2 bases, with 16 bases between them. For the CDR3, the DNA is TGTGCCAGCAGCCGGAGCGGGACAGGAACCTACGAGCAGTACTTC. Encoded protein: CASSRSGTGTYEQYF.

This chain joins TRBV6-6 and TRBJ1-2; the match to TRBD1 covers 8 bases. Germline values: CDR1 MNHNY, CDR2 SVGAGI (reference sequence). The CDR3 covers 15 residues. J was trimmed by 4 bases and V by 8 bases; bases with no gene match: 12. CDR3 sequence reads: CASGKGQGASYGYTF. CDR3 DNA sequence: TGTGCCAGCGGCAAGGGCCAGGGGGCTTCCTATGGCTACACCTTC.

The chain recombines TRBV4-2 with TRBJ2-2; D is unresolved. The length of the CDR3 is 17 residues. V lost 0 bases and J 0 bases, leaving 11 bases between the germline ends. Germline V CDR1 and CDR2: LGHNA, YNFKEQ. DNA of the CDR3: TGTGCCAGCAGCCAAGATATGCGCAGCGCGAACACCGGGGAGCTGTTTTTT. Its translation: CASSQDMRSANTGELFF.

As for this clone: Other DNA sequences in this sample translate to the same CDR3. J is TRBJ2-1 and V is TRBV20-1, with D unclear. Germline V CDR1 and CDR2: DFQATT, SNEGSKA (reference sequence). The V end lost 7 bases, the J end lost 8 bases, and 9 bases lay between the germline ends. The CDR3 extends over 10 amino acids. CDR3 nucleotide sequence: TGCAGTGTCAACGGCCATGAGCAGTTCTTC. It yields the protein CSVNGHEQFF.

The chain recombines TRBV30 with TRBJ2-1; 11 nucleotides match TRBD1. The junction had 6 bases not matched to a gene; V was cut back by 2 bases and J by 9 bases. This CDR3 comprises 14 residues. CDR1 is GTSNPN, CDR2 SVGIG, per germline (reference sequence). CDR3 nucleotide sequence: TGTGCCTGGAGTTACGGACAGGGGGCTGGTGAGCAGTTCTTC. Protein sequence: CAWSYGQGAGEQFF.